The rows below give T cell receptor beta chains drawn from one sample of a study of cytomegalovirus exposure and HLA in healthy donors. Libraries were prepared by immunoSEQ multiplex PCR; TCRdb keeps only in-frame clonotypes and omits some of them. The sample table sets out around 120,000 clones. Material for sequencing was PBMCs. All receptors derive from a man over 45 in good health and CMV-seronegative. Both conserved end residues are part of each CDR3. The order of the fields is J gene, D gene, V gene, CDR3 DNA, CDR3 protein. D genes are given only for firm matches.

J gene: TRBJ1-5; D gene: NA; V gene: TRBV6-1; CDR3 DNA: TGTGCCAGCATTGCAGTTTATAGCAATCAGCCCCAGCATTTT; CDR3 protein: CASIAVYSNQPQHF
J gene: TRBJ2-1; D gene: NA; V gene: TRBV2; CDR3 DNA: TGTGCCAGCAGTGACAAGCCCCGCAATGAGCAGTTCTTC; CDR3 protein: CASSDKPRNEQFF
J gene: TRBJ1-5; D gene: TRBD1; V gene: TRBV7-9; CDR3 DNA: TGTGCCAGCAGCTTAGAAGGGACAGGGTATCGAAGTCAGCCCCAGCATTTT; CDR3 protein: CASSLEGTGYRSQPQHF
J gene: TRBJ1-5; D gene: NA; V gene: TRBV2; CDR3 DNA: TGTGCCAGCTCCGACAGTTCCAATCAGCCCCAGCATTTT; CDR3 protein: CASSDSSNQPQHF
J gene: TRBJ2-1; D gene: TRBD2; V gene: TRBV5-6; CDR3 DNA: TGTGCCAGCAGCAGGCGGGGGGCCCTTGCTTATTACAATGAGCAGTTCTTC; CDR3 protein: CASSRRGALAYYNEQFF
J gene: TRBJ1-5; D gene: NA; V gene: TRBV19; CDR3 DNA: TGTGCCAGTATCGGCAGGGGCAATCAGCCCCAGCATTTT; CDR3 protein: CASIGRGNQPQHF
J gene: TRBJ1-1; D gene: NA; V gene: TRBV5-1; CDR3 DNA: TGCGCCAGCAGCTTGGATCGGAGTACCACTGAAGCTTTCTTT; CDR3 protein: CASSLDRSTTEAFF
J gene: TRBJ2-2; D gene: NA; V gene: TRBV27; CDR3 DNA: TGTGCCAGTGAAGACAGAATCACCGGGGAGCTGTTTTTT; CDR3 protein: CASEDRITGELFF
J gene: TRBJ2-5; D gene: TRBD1; V gene: TRBV2; CDR3 DNA: TGTGCCAGAGGGGGTGGGACAGGGCAGAGTTCCCAGTACTTC; CDR3 protein: CARGGGTGQSSQYF
J gene: TRBJ2-5; D gene: NA; V gene: TRBV2; CDR3 DNA: TGTGCCAGCGCGGCGGGGGCGAACCAAGAGACCCAGTACTTC; CDR3 protein: CASAAGANQETQYF
J gene: TRBJ1-1; D gene: NA; V gene: TRBV5-1; CDR3 DNA: TGCGCCAGCTCACCTGCGGGCAGTGGGGTCTCTGAAGCTTTCTTT; CDR3 protein: CASSPAGSGVSEAFF
J gene: TRBJ2-1; D gene: TRBD1; V gene: TRBV7-2; CDR3 DNA: TGTGCCAGTTCCGGGACAGCGTACAATGAGCAGTTCTTC; CDR3 protein: CASSGTAYNEQFF
J gene: TRBJ1-1; D gene: NA; V gene: TRBV7-9; CDR3 DNA: TGTGCCAGCAGCTTGCAGGATTACACTGAAGCTTTCTTT; CDR3 protein: CASSLQDYTEAFF
J gene: TRBJ2-5; D gene: NA; V gene: TRBV6-6; CDR3 DNA: TGTGCCAGCAGTTACGACAGCAGGGCAGAGACCCAGTACTTC; CDR3 protein: CASSYDSRAETQYF
J gene: TRBJ1-4; D gene: NA; V gene: TRBV7-8; CDR3 DNA: TGTGCCAGCAGCGCCCCAGGGGAAAAACTGTTTTTT; CDR3 protein: CASSAPGEKLFF